This T cell receptor beta chain came from a study of blood T cell repertoires in COVID-19. Study-level information: There were acute and convalescent COVID-19 samples, and they came from the United States, Italy and Spain.

Clones were read by immunoSEQ multiplex PCR, and TCRdb kept only the in-frame ones, dropping some. The sample has a few hundred thousand clones, around 90% seen once. Germline V gene data show CDR1 as LNHDA and CDR2 as SQIVND (reference sequence). The CDR3 covers 14 residues. The ends were cut back, 10 bases at V and 3 bases at J, with 17 bases in the middle. The sample comprised peripheral blood. The chain recombines TRBV19 with TRBJ2-3, with D perhaps matching TRBD2 (7 bases). The receptor's source is a woman aged 60-75 years with COVID-19, enrolled during active disease. This CDR3 is CATRRAGATDTQYF. The CDR3 DNA sequence: TGTGCCACCCGTAGGGCGGGGGCTACAGATACGCAGTATTTT.